The next 7 T cell receptor beta chains were all read from a single sample in a study of T cells after yellow fever vaccination. Using its own MiXCR run on the 5' RACE reads, TCRdb lists one record per CDR3 protein. The table records 500,000 to 550,000 distinct CDR3 sequences, less than 25% of them present only once. The source material was PBMCs, sampled roughly 23 days after the first yellow fever vaccination. These receptors all come from a man between 18 and 35 years old who received the YFV17D yellow fever vaccine.

This clonotype was recorded a few times. The rearrangement joins TRBV4-1 to TRBJ1-5; 7 bases align to TRBD1. The V segment lost 2 bases and the J segment 1 base; nucleotides outside the gene matches: 2. The CDR3 spans 15 residues. CDR1 is MGHRA, CDR2 YSYEKL, per germline. In DNA, the CDR3 is TGCGCCAGCAGCCAATCACAGGGGAGCAATCAGCCCCAGCATTTT. It encodes CASSQSQGSNQPQHF.

This chain uses TRBV5-1 with TRBJ2-2; D remains unclear. The CDR3 has 15 amino acids. V was clipped by 5 bases and J by 1 base, with 12 bases between them. Germline V gene data show CDR1 as SGHRS and CDR2 as YFSETQ. CDR3 sequence: CASSEADQNTGELFF. For the CDR3, the DNA is TGCGCCAGCAGTGAAGCAGATCAGAACACCGGGGAGCTGTTTTTT. Together with reference TRBV5-1 and TRBJ2-2, the CDR3 gives the full variable domain: KAGVTQTPRYLIKTRGQQVTLSCSPISGHRSVSWYQQTPGQGLQFLFEYFSETQRNKGNFPGRFSGRQFSNSRSEMNVSTLELGDSALYLCASSEADQNTGELFFGEGSRLTVL.

This clonotype was picked up a small number of times. The chain combines TRBV20-1 with TRBJ2-5; D call uncertain. The CDR3 sequence is 12 residues long. From germline, CDR1 is DFQATT and CDR2 SNEGSKA (reference sequence). V was trimmed by 3 bases and J by 3 bases, leaving 8 bases between them. The CDR3, as DNA: TGCAGTGCTAGTCCCAGGAAAGAGACCCAGTACTTC. Its protein is CSASPRKETQYF.

The genes are TRBV21-1 and TRBJ1-1. TRBV21-1 is classified as a pseudogene. This CDR3 contains 14 residues. The CDR3 DNA reads TGTGCCAGCAGCAAAGCCGACGAGAACACTGAAGCTTTCTTT. Its translation is CASSKADENTEAFF.

The sample holds a few counts of this clonotype. This chain links TRBV20-1 with TRBJ1-5, with D possibly matching TRBD1 (6 bases). The CDR3 totals 15 residues. From germline, CDR1 is DFQATT and CDR2 SNEGSKA (reference sequence). The V and J ends lost 4 bases and 5 bases respectively, with 18 bases between them. CDR3 loop: CSAIGTRGLDQPQHF. CDR3 nucleotides: TGCAGTGCTATAGGGACCAGGGGCCTGGATCAGCCCCAGCATTTT.

The CDR3 DNA reads as TGTGCCAGCAGTACCCTAGCGGGGGGCTCGAATACGCAGTATTTT. Translated, it gives CASSTLAGGSNTQYF. The chain couples TRBV7-8 to TRBJ2-3; 11 bases are shared with TRBD2. CDR3 length equals 15 residues. Trimming took 6 bases from V and 7 from J; bases not matched to a gene: 9. Germline CDR1 and CDR2: SGHVS and FQNEAQ.

The rearrangement links TRBV19 to TRBJ2-4; D not certain. This CDR3 is built from 13 residues. The germline V gene has CDR1 LNHDA and CDR2 SQIVND (reference sequence). The V gene lost 1 base and the J gene lost 8 bases, with 9 bases spanning the gap. The CDR3 here is CASSIGTRDIQYF. DNA of the CDR3: TGTGCCAGTAGTATAGGTACCCGCGACATTCAGTACTTC.